A selection of T cell receptor beta chains follows, all from one sample in a study of glioma-infiltrating T cells. A single record per CDR3 protein comes from TCRdb applying MiXCR to the multiplex PCR reads. The repertoire holds some 18,000 distinct CDR3 sequences, with 58% as singletons. The sequencing input was glioma tissue, nonneoplastic brain tissue, or PBMCs (not recorded which). The receptors were sampled from a human donor with low-grade glioma or glioblastoma, undergoing nonglioma brain surgery, or in good health (not recorded which). Both conserved end residues are part of each CDR3. Each record gives: J gene, D gene, clone size, V gene, CDR3 DNA, CDR3 protein. The D gene is left open where the match is weak. Clone sizes are given selectively: once, few, many, or a class where the clone is expanded.

TRBJ1-4 | NA | NA | TRBV27 | TGTGCCAGCAGTCTTATTCCGACATGGTCGGCTTATGAAAAACTATTTTTT | CASSLIPTWSAYEKLFF
TRBJ1-1 | NA | few | TRBV28 | TGTGCCAGCAGTGCGGACAGAATTGCTTTCTTT | CASSADRIAFF
TRBJ1-3 | NA | few | TRBV27 | TGTGCCAGCAGTTCTTGGGAGCGGGGCTTAAGCGGAAACACCATATATTTT | CASSSWERGLSGNTIYF
TRBJ1-1 | NA | NA | TRBV6-2/TRBV6-3 | TGTGCCAGCAGTTATAGGGGTTTCACTGAAGCTTTCTTT | CASSYRGFTEAFF
TRBJ1-2 | NA | medium-sized | TRBV6-6 | TGTGCCAGCAGTTACTCCTCGGCGGGCTATGGCTACACCTTC | CASSYSSAGYGYTF
TRBJ2-5 | NA | NA | TRBV20-1 | TGCAGTGCTAGTGGGCCACAAGAGACCCAGTACTTC | CSASGPQETQYF
TRBJ2-3 | NA | medium-sized | TRBV20-1 | TGCAGTGCCCTGGGGGGAGTCAGCACAGATACGCAGTATTTT | CSALGGVSTDTQYF
TRBJ1-1 | NA | many | TRBV27 | TGTGCCAGCAGTTACTTAATGGGGGGGAGTAACACTGAAGCTTTCTTT | CASSYLMGGSNTEAFF
TRBJ1-5 | TRBD1 | NA | TRBV6-2/TRBV6-3 | TGTGCCAGCAGTTACTCCGGACAGGCGAATCAGCCCCAGCATTTT | CASSYSGQANQPQHF
TRBJ2-1 | TRBD1 | few | TRBV27 | TGTGCCAGCAGCTGGGACAGGGGATACAATGAGCAGTTCTTC | CASSWDRGYNEQFF
TRBJ2-7 | TRBD2 | NA | TRBV6-2/TRBV6-3 | TGTGCCAGCAGCCTTACCGGGACTAGCGGGAGCTACGAGCAGTACTTC | CASSLTGTSGSYEQYF
TRBJ1-5 | NA | NA | TRBV7-2 | TGTGCCAGCAGCTTAGTCGCTAGGGGGAGTGGCAATCAGCCCCAGCATTTT | CASSLVARGSGNQPQHF
TRBJ2-1 | TRBD2 | NA | TRBV11-2 | TGTGCCAGCAGCTTCTCACTAGCGAGCCACAATGAGCAGTTCTTC | CASSFSLASHNEQFF
TRBJ1-3 | NA | few | TRBV6-1 | TGTGCCAGCAGTTCGGGACAAATTGGAAACACCATATATTTT | CASSSGQIGNTIYF
TRBJ1-2 | NA | NA | TRBV6-9 | TGTGCCAGCAGTTCCAAGCCGCTTAACTATGGCTACACCTTC | CASSSKPLNYGYTF
TRBJ2-7 | TRBD1 | NA | TRBV27 | TGTGCCAGCAGTTCCGTAGGGGGCCTTAACGAGCAGTACTTC | CASSSVGGLNEQYF
TRBJ1-5 | NA | NA | TRBV20-1 | TGCAGTGCGAACCAGGGGTTCCAGCCCCAGCATTTT | CSANQGFQPQHF
TRBJ1-1 | TRBD1 | NA | TRBV7-2 | TGTGCCAGCAGCCGGGACAGAAGCTGGACTGAAGCTTTCTTT | CASSRDRSWTEAFF
TRBJ1-1 | NA | few | TRBV7-2 | TGTGCCAGCAGCTTAGTGATGGGGAAAGGCACTGAAGCTTTCTTT | CASSLVMGKGTEAFF
TRBJ1-2 | NA | medium-sized | TRBV4-2 | TGTGCCAGCAGCTCTCTCGACACCTATGGCTACACCTTC | CASSSLDTYGYTF
TRBJ2-7 | NA | few | TRBV7-8 | TGTGCCAGCAGCTTAGAAGGCAGGGCTTACGGGTACGAGCAGTACTTC | CASSLEGRAYGYEQYF
TRBJ1-2 | NA | NA | TRBV6-9 | TGTGCCAGCAGTTACTTTGGGGATGGCTACACCTTC | CASSYFGDGYTF
TRBJ1-1 | TRBD1 | once | TRBV6-2/TRBV6-3 | TGTGCTAGCAGTTACCCCGGGACAGTTGAAGCTTTCTTT | CASSYPGTVEAFF
TRBJ1-1 | NA | NA | TRBV6-9 | TGTCCCAGCAGTTGGGGAAAAAGAAGATCGACTGAAGCTTTCTTT | CPSSWGKRRSTEAFF
TRBJ2-1 | NA | large | TRBV19 | TGTGCCAGTAGTATAACAGGCGGAAGCTCCTACAATGAGCAGTTCTTC | CASSITGGSSYNEQFF
TRBJ2-3 | TRBD1 | NA | TRBV20-1 | TGCAGTGCTAGAGATAGGGGGCGAGGCACAGATACGCAGTATTTT | CSARDRGRGTDTQYF
TRBJ2-3 | NA | few | TRBV14 | TGTGCCAGCAGCCCGGCCCCAGATACGCAGTATTTT | CASSPAPDTQYF
TRBJ2-3 | NA | NA | TRBV19 | TGTGCCAGTAGTATATCCGGGGGGCCAGATACGCAGTATTTT | CASSISGGPDTQYF
TRBJ1-5 | TRBD1 | few | TRBV27 | TGTGCCAGCAGTCCGACAGGGTCTAGCAATCAGCCCCAGCATTTT | CASSPTGSSNQPQHF
TRBJ2-7 | NA | few | TRBV6-1 | TGTGCCAGCAACCAAAGACAAGGCTACGAGCAGTACTTC | CASNQRQGYEQYF
TRBJ1-5 | NA | NA | TRBV6-2/TRBV6-3 | TGTGCCAGCAGTTACATTAACGGAAATCAGCCCCAGCATTTT | CASSYINGNQPQHF
TRBJ2-1 | NA | NA | TRBV7-2 | TGTGCCAGCAACACACAGGGATTCGAGACCCAGTTCTTC | CASNTQGFETQFF
TRBJ2-7 | NA | NA | TRBV7-2 | TGTGCCAGCAGCAACGGGGTTTCCTACGAGCAGTACTTC | CASSNGVSYEQYF
TRBJ2-5 | TRBD1 | NA | TRBV6-5 | TGTGCCAGCAGTTACTTCTACCGGGACAGGGAAACCGAAGAGACCCAGTACTTC | CASSYFYRDRETEETQYF
TRBJ2-7 | NA | NA | TRBV9 | TGTGCCAGCAGCTCCCCGACGCAGGAGCAGTACTTC | CASSSPTQEQYF
TRBJ2-1 | TRBD2 | few | TRBV6-1 | TGTGCCAGCAGGAGCCCGGGACTAGCGACCAATGAGCAGTTCTTC | CASRSPGLATNEQFF
TRBJ2-5 | TRBD2 | NA | TRBV7-8 | TGTGCCACCAGCTGGGCGCTAGCGGGTGCGTGGGATACCCAGTACTTC | CATSWALAGAWDTQYF
TRBJ2-7 | NA | NA | TRBV7-2 | TGTGCCAGCAGCTTAAGAAGGGGGATCGACGAGCAGTACTTC | CASSLRRGIDEQYF
TRBJ1-2 | NA | NA | TRBV2 | TGTGCCAGCAGTGAGCGGCAGGTCTATGGCTACACCTTC | CASSERQVYGYTF
TRBJ2-7 | TRBD1 | NA | TRBV20-1 | TGCAGTGCTAGAGATCAAGGGACAGGGTCCCGCGAGCAGTACTTC | CSARDQGTGSREQYF
TRBJ1-5 | NA | many | TRBV25-1 | TGTGCCAGCAGTGAATCGTGGGGCGATCAGCCCCAGCATTTT | CASSESWGDQPQHF
TRBJ1-5 | NA | NA | TRBV7-9 | TGTGCCAGCAGCTTAAAAGGGATGGAGCCCCAGCATTTT | CASSLKGMEPQHF
TRBJ2-5 | NA | once | TRBV2 | TGTGCCAGCAGCTCCCAAGAGACCCAGTACTTC | CASSSQETQYF
TRBJ2-5 | NA | NA | TRBV28 | TGTGCCAGCAGATTCTGGCAGGGGGGGTACGAGACCCAGTACTTC | CASRFWQGGYETQYF
TRBJ1-1 | NA | NA | TRBV20-1 | TGCAGTGCTAGGGAGGACACTGAAGCTTTCTTT | CSAREDTEAFF
TRBJ2-1 | TRBD2 | NA | TRBV7-3 | TGTGCCAGCAGCTTAAGCCCGGGACTAGCGGGAGGGAGGGATGAGCAGTTCTTC | CASSLSPGLAGGRDEQFF